This TCR beta chain was sequenced in a study of cytomegalovirus exposure and HLA in healthy donors. Study overall: Around 78 million unique TCR sequences came from HLA-typed donors in an early release.

Use of 60 Vbeta and 13 Jbeta primers characterized the PCR. The protocol was immunoSEQ multiplex PCR, while the TCRdb copy is restricted to in-frame clones and leaves out a portion. This table holds about 59,000 clones, approximately 83% found once. General study points: Roughly uniform sequencing depth across donors was assumed, possibly incorrectly.

To note about this clone: The antigen is unknown.

This CDR3 has 15 amino acids. The germline CDR1 and CDR2 sequences are MNHEY and SMNVEV (reference sequence). J lost 4 bases, V lost 6 bases, and 10 bases had no gene match. The sequence came from a man between 35 and 55 years old in good health and CMV-seronegative. The sequencing input was PBMCs. The chain carries TRBV27 and TRBJ2-5; 8 bases line up with TRBD2. This CDR3 is CASRRLAGGAETQYF. CDR3 nucleotide sequence: TGTGCCAGCAGGCGCCTCGCGGGGGGCGCAGAGACCCAGTACTTC.